The next 19 T cell receptor beta chains were all read from a single sample in a study of Ad26.COV2.S vaccination and SARS-CoV-2 variants. Treatment described: 15 to 20 received Ad26.COV2.S at low or high dose, single or two shots; several received placebo; per-sample allocation not given. Sample collection was performed on day 63 after the first vaccine or placebo injection. Sequencing was performed with immunoSEQ multiplex PCR; in TCRdb, only in-frame clones are kept and a portion is missing. The sample consists of 400,000 to 450,000 clones, around 92% of them appearing once. Specimen: peripheral blood, collected in a trial of Ad26.COV2.S vaccine versus placebo. The receptors shown here come from a person aged 18-65 years who received the Ad26.COV2.S COVID-19 vaccine or a placebo.

This chain connects TRBV6-5 to TRBJ2-1; perhaps TRBD2 as D (6 bases). In germline, CDR1 is MNHEY, CDR2 SVGAGI. This CDR3 is built from 11 residues. V was shortened by 8 bases and J by 10 bases, with 12 bases between the two germline ends. CDR3 sequence: CASVRGREQFF. Written as DNA, the CDR3 is TGTGCCAGCGTACGGGGGAGGGAGCAGTTCTTC.

The chain employs TRBV18 and TRBJ1-5, with D perhaps matching TRBD1 (6 bases). Trimming stripped 4 bases from V and 6 bases from J, with 16 bases between. The CDR3 extends over 15 amino acids. The germline V gene encodes CDR1 KGHSH and CDR2 LQKENI. The CDR3 coding sequence is TGTGCCAGCTCACTCAACCGGGGGGCGGGTCAGCCCCAGCATTTT. Its protein is CASSLNRGAGQPQHF.

This clone was counted a single time. The chain employs TRBV6-1 and TRBJ1-5; a weak D match, TRBD1 (5 bases). The V end lost 4 bases, the J end lost 0 bases, and 16 bases lay between the germline ends. The CDR3 is 17 residues long. Germline CDR1 and CDR2: MNHNS and SASEGT. This chain's CDR3 is CASSGRGSGYSNQPQHF. The CDR3 nucleotides are TGTGCCAGCAGTGGGCGGGGGTCGGGGTATAGCAATCAGCCCCAGCATTTT.

V is TRBV6-6 and J is TRBJ2-2, with D unclear. V was shortened by 2 bases and J by 6 bases, with 7 bases between the two germline ends. Germline CDR1 and CDR2: MNHNY and SVGAGI (reference sequence). The CDR3 length is 13 residues. The CDR3 DNA follows: TGTGCCAGCAGTTACACTAATCCCGGGGAGCTGTTTTTT. This codes for CASSYTNPGELFF.

The chain carries TRBV30 and TRBJ1-2; tentatively, D is TRBD1 (5 bases). Deletions cut 3 bases from V and 1 base from J, with 9 bases between. Germline V gives CDR1 GTSNPN, CDR2 SVGIG (reference sequence). CDR3 length: 13 amino acids. Written as DNA, the CDR3 is TGTGCCTGGAGCAAAGGGGTTAACTATGGCTACACCTTC. Translation gives CAWSKGVNYGYTF.

This CDR3 is CASSQGLAGGEKLFF. The DNA for the CDR3 is TGCGCCAGCAGCCAAGGTTTGGCTGGGGGTGAAAAACTGTTTTTT. The V gene is TRBV4-1, the J gene TRBJ1-4; TRBD1 might be the D (5 bases). CDR1 MGHRA and CDR2 YSYEKL come from the germline V gene. There are 15 residues in the CDR3. Trimming took off 1 base at V and 7 bases at J, with 13 bases between the two ends.

Here the CDR3 reads CASSLSQDTDTQYF. The CDR3 nucleotides are TGTGCCAGCAGCTTGTCCCAGGACACAGATACGCAGTATTTT. V gene TRBV5-4 combines with J gene TRBJ2-3, with D hard to call. In germline, CDR1 is SGHNT, CDR2 YYREEE (reference sequence). This CDR3 comprises 14 residues. V lost 1 base and J lost 2, with 8 bases in between.

This chain uses TRBV4-3 with TRBJ1-3; no definite D call. The CDR3 extends over 16 amino acids. Germline V gene data show CDR1 as LGHNA and CDR2 as YSLEER. Trimming pared 0 bases from V and 0 bases from J, leaving 9 bases between. CDR3 sequence: CASSQEGRGSGNTIYF. In DNA, the CDR3 is TGCGCCAGCAGCCAAGAGGGTCGGGGCTCTGGAAACACCATATATTTT.

This chain links TRBV7-2 with TRBJ2-1, with D perhaps TRBD1 (6 bases). The V end lost 3 bases, the J end lost 4 bases, and 16 bases lay between the germline ends. The V gene's germline CDR1 is SGHTA and CDR2 FQGNSA. This CDR3 has 16 amino acids. CDR3 region: CASSLTSSGQYNEQFF. DNA of the CDR3: TGTGCCAGCAGCTTGACCTCCTCGGGACAATACAATGAGCAGTTCTTC.

This chain uses TRBV11-2 with TRBJ2-7; the match to TRBD1 covers 12 bases. In germline, CDR1 is SGHAT, CDR2 FQNNGV. CDR3 length: 12 residues. The CDR3: CAGGTGGAEQYF. CDR3 nucleotide sequence: TGTGCTGGGGGGACAGGGGGCGCCGAGCAGTACTTC.

V is TRBV10-3 and J is TRBJ2-7; 9 positions agree with TRBD2. Germline-derived CDR1 and CDR2 are ENHRY and SYGVKD. J gave up 4 bases and V 4 bases, and 8 bases lay outside the gene matches. The CDR3 runs to 15 residues. CDR3 residues: CAISGGLAGVYEQYF. CDR3 nucleotides: TGTGCCATCAGTGGTGGGTTAGCGGGGGTGTACGAGCAGTACTTC.

This chain links TRBV4-1 with TRBJ2-1; 8 bases agree with TRBD2. The ends lost 4 bases at V and 0 bases at J; junction bases unmatched: 5. Germline CDR1 reads MGHRA; CDR2 reads YSYEKL. This CDR3 has 16 amino acids. CDR3 DNA: TGCGCCAGCAGCCCTGTAGCGGGGAGCTCCTACAATGAGCAGTTCTTC. This sequence encodes CASSPVAGSSYNEQFF.

The chain links TRBV28 to TRBJ1-5; D is unresolved. The CDR3 covers 12 residues. Germline V gives CDR1 MDHEN, CDR2 SYDVKM. With 3 bases removed from V and 7 bases from J, the gap between germline ends came to 7 bases. CDR3 sequence: CASSLPLQPQHF. The CDR3, as DNA: TGTGCCAGCAGTTTGCCTTTACAGCCCCAGCATTTT.

V gene TRBV4-1 combines with J gene TRBJ2-2; 11 bases align to TRBD2. Trimming removed 6 bases from V and 1 base from J; junction bases left unmatched: 13. Germline CDR1 MGHRA, CDR2 YSYEKL. The CDR3 loop spans 19 amino acids. CDR3 nucleotide sequence: TGCGCCAGCAGTTATCCTCAACTAGCGGGGGAAAAGAACACCGGGGAGCTGTTTTTT. Protein: CASSYPQLAGEKNTGELFF.

V is TRBV7-9 and J is TRBJ1-2; D uncertain. The CDR3 spans 13 residues. The V and J ends lost 7 bases and 1 base respectively, with 10 bases between them. Germline V CDR1 and CDR2: SEHNR, FQNEAQ (reference sequence). This chain's CDR3 is CASKRDFNYGYTF. In DNA, the CDR3 is TGTGCCAGCAAGAGGGATTTTAACTATGGCTACACCTTC.

This sequence joins TRBV4-3 and TRBJ2-2; 9 nucleotides match TRBD2. This CDR3 spans 14 amino acids. Germline V lookup: CDR1 LGHNA, CDR2 YSLEER. With 3 bases clipped from V and 8 bases from J, the junction kept 4 bases outside the gene matches. The DNA for the CDR3 is TGCGCCAGCAGCCAGGCAACTAGCGGGGGGGAGCTGTTTTTT. This encodes CASSQATSGGELFF.

The V call is TRBV12-3 or TRBV12-4, the J call TRBJ1-2; D unclear. V lost 2 bases and J 5 bases, leaving 6 bases between the germline ends. The CDR3 length is 12 residues. CDR3 coding DNA: TGTGCCAGCAGTTTAACACGGTATGGCTACACCTTC. Protein sequence: CASSLTRYGYTF.

A single count supports this clone. This chain joins TRBV28 and TRBJ2-7; possible D gene TRBD2, 6 bases. The CDR3 loop spans 12 amino acids. V was clipped by 7 bases and J by 1 base, with 8 bases between them. Germline CDR1 and CDR2: MDHEN and SYDVKM. CDR3 DNA: TGTGCCAGCATGGGACTTTCCTACGAGCAGTACTTC. Amino acids: CASMGLSYEQYF.

This rearrangement joins TRBV12-3 or TRBV12-4 to TRBJ2-7; no firm D call. V was shortened by 1 base and J by 3 bases, with 7 bases between the two germline ends. The CDR3 length is 13 residues. The CDR3 bases are TGTGCCAGCAGTTTAGGTGGCGGCTACGAGCAGTACTTC. The encoded protein is CASSLGGGYEQYF.